The 5 T cell receptor beta chains presented below share a single source sample, sequenced in a study of blood T cells in healthy people across ages. A sample-barcoded 5' primer and a J-beta primer mix were used in a second PCR of about 6 to 11 cycles. TCRdb fed the 5' RACE reads into MiXCR, producing one record per CDR3 protein. There are fewer than 1.5 million distinct CDR3 sequences in the sample; about 40% occur only once, and roughly 7.7% lies in the top ten. The specimen was blood. The receptors here all came from a woman aged 18-29 years in good health.

The V call is TRBV10-3, the J call TRBJ2-2; possibly TRBD1 for D (5 bases). CDR1 ENHRY and CDR2 SYGVKD come from the germline V gene. Between the trimmed V and J ends, which lost 7 bases and 2 bases, there was a span of 20 bases. The CDR3 has 17 amino acids. The DNA of the CDR3 is TGTGCCATCACCGACGGAGAGGACAATCGTAACACCGGGGAGCTGTTTTTT. It codes for CAITDGEDNRNTGELFF.

CDR3 loop: CASSALLAGPYNEQFF. The CDR3 DNA reads as TGTGCCAGCAGTGCTCTCTTAGCGGGACCCTACAATGAGCAGTTCTTC. V usage is TRBV12-3 or TRBV12-4 and J usage is TRBJ2-1, with 8 nucleotides matching TRBD2. The CDR3 loop spans 16 amino acids. Trimming removed 5 bases from V and 2 bases from J; junction bases left unmatched: 8.

This clonotype has just a few counts. This sequence joins TRBV20-1 and TRBJ1-2, with TRBD1 matching 7 bases. Trimming took 3 bases from V and 2 from J; bases not matched to a gene: 3. The CDR3 totals 13 residues. Looked up from germline, CDR1 is DFQATT and CDR2 is SNEGSKA (reference sequence). The CDR3 spells CSASADRNYGYTF. The CDR3 DNA follows: TGCAGTGCTAGTGCGGACAGGAACTATGGCTACACCTTC.

This clonotype was seen more than once but under ten times. The chain employs TRBV7-2 and TRBJ2-1; D call uncertain. Trimming shortened V by 5 bases and J by 4 bases, and 15 bases separated the two germline ends. Per the germline V gene, CDR1 is SGHTA and CDR2 is FQGNSA. The CDR3 length is 15 residues. The CDR3 DNA is TGTGCCAGCAGCACCGACTCGAAAGCTTACAATGAGCAGTTCTTC. Translating it yields CASSTDSKAYNEQFF.

On this clonotype: This clone may be a read error of a much larger clone one base away. This chain joins TRBV10-3 and TRBJ2-3; D possibly uses TRBD1 or TRBD2 (5 bases each). This CDR3 region has 12 residues. The V and J ends lost 9 bases and 4 bases respectively, with 11 bases between them. From germline, CDR1 is ENHRY and CDR2 SYGVKD. CDR3 nucleotide sequence: TGTGCCATTAGCAGGGACGCAGATACGCAGTATTTT. This translates into CAISRDADTQYF.